Below, 14 T cell receptor beta chains from the same sample are listed, as sequenced in a study of T-cell memory formation after mild COVID-19. TCRdb used MiXCR to reprocess the 5' RACE reads, holding one entry per CDR3 protein. Among roughly 80,000 distinct CDR3 sequences listed, over 11% were seen once. The sample was PBMCs or a T cell subset sorted from them (not recorded which). The source of these receptors is an adult woman who had mild COVID-19 (a few samples of this study predate the infection). Cell type and time point are not known.

V gene TRBV29-1 combines with J gene TRBJ2-1; D is possibly TRBD1 (6 bases). CDR1 SQVTM and CDR2 ANQGSEA come from the germline V gene. V was cut by 7 bases and J by 6 bases, with 16 bases left in between. The CDR3 runs 13 residues. The CDR3 DNA reads TGCAGCGCGGACAGTCTAAACGTCAATGAGCAGTTCTTC. Translated: CSADSLNVNEQFF.

The V and J genes are TRBV7-8 and TRBJ2-4; 9 bases line up with TRBD1. Germline V gene sequence: CDR1 SGHVS, CDR2 FQNEAQ. CDR3 size: 16 residues. Trimming cost V 2 bases and J 7 bases; bases outside gene matches: 9. The CDR3 coding sequence is TGTGCCAGCAGCTTAATTCCGGGACAGGGTCTTAACATTCAGTACTTC. This codes for CASSLIPGQGLNIQYF.

In this sample, this clonotype turned up a few times. This chain connects TRBV29-1 to TRBJ2-7; 9 nucleotides agree with TRBD1. The CDR3 loop spans 13 amino acids. Germline V gives CDR1 SQVTM, CDR2 ANQGSEA. The V and J ends lost 7 bases and 6 bases, in that order; junction bases with no gene match: 10. CDR3 sequence: CSALPGQGGEQYF. The CDR3 region has the DNA TGCAGCGCATTGCCGGGACAGGGCGGCGAGCAGTACTTC.

This clonotype was found a few times. The genes are TRBV7-9 and TRBJ2-7; D is unresolved. This CDR3 is 14 amino acids long. V was trimmed by 1 base and J by 0 bases, leaving 7 bases between them. Germline loops: CDR1 SEHNR, CDR2 FQNEAQ (reference sequence). CDR3 DNA: TGTGCCAGCAGCTTAGGAGTGGTCTCCTACGAGCAGTACTTC. Translation gives CASSLGVVSYEQYF.

Comments on this clonotype: Relative to the germline gene, one junction end is altered; a read error may explain this. The V gene is TRBV2, the J gene TRBJ2-5; unclear D gene. The germline V gene encodes CDR1 SNHLY and CDR2 FYNNEI. The CDR3 length is 15 residues. The CDR3 here is CASSEGPHTGSFFPF. CDR3 in DNA: TGTGCCAGCAGTGAAGGCCCCCATACCGGGTCTTTTTTTCCCTTC.

This clonotype was found a few times. The V call is TRBV7-2, the J call TRBJ2-7; 7 bases align to TRBD2. J was trimmed by 0 bases and V by 1 base; bases with no gene match: 12. The CDR3 is 18 residues long. CDR1 is SGHTA, CDR2 FQGNSA, per germline. The CDR3 reads CASSLEGLAELSSYEQYF. CDR3 coding DNA: TGTGCCAGCAGCTTAGAGGGGCTAGCGGAGCTCAGCTCCTACGAGCAGTACTTC. Variable domain in full (rest from reference TRBV7-2 and TRBJ2-7): GAGVSQSPSNKVTEKGKDVELRCDPISGHTALYWYRQSLGQGLEFLIYFQGNSAPDKSGLPSDRFSAERTGGSVSTLTIQRTQQEDSAVYLCASSLEGLAELSSYEQYFGPGTRLTVT.

The chain combines TRBV19 with TRBJ2-7; either TRBD1 or TRBD2 may fit D (5 bases each). CDR3 size: 15 residues. Germline values: CDR1 LNHDA, CDR2 SQIVND (reference sequence). Trimming removed 0 bases from V and 2 bases from J, with 11 bases in between. CDR3 DNA sequence: TGTGCCAGTAGTATAGAAGGGGAGACGACCTACGAGCAGTACTTC. This codes for CASSIEGETTYEQYF.

The chain couples TRBV4-2 to TRBJ2-1; TRBD1 matches at 11 bases. The germline CDR1 and CDR2 sequences are LGHNA and YNFKEQ. The J segment lost 5 bases and the V segment lost 3 bases, leaving 3 bases of the junction unmatched. The CDR3 sequence is 15 residues long. CDR3 nucleotide sequence: TGTGCCAGCAGCCAGGGACAGGGGGAAGACAATGAGCAGTTCTTC. Translated, it gives CASSQGQGEDNEQFF.

This clonotype was detected a few times. This chain uses TRBV5-1 with TRBJ2-3, with TRBD2 matching over 8 bases. The CDR3 is 16 amino acids. The J segment lost 2 bases and the V segment lost 4 bases, leaving 9 bases of the junction unmatched. The germline gives CDR1 SGHRS, CDR2 YFSETQ. The CDR3 region is CASSPPAGGVTDTQYF. CDR3 DNA sequence: TGCGCCAGCAGCCCACCCGCGGGGGGAGTCACAGATACGCAGTATTTT.

This clonotype showed up many times. The chain has TRBV6-5 and TRBJ2-7; perhaps TRBD2 as D (6 bases). The CDR3 has 15 amino acids. Germline-derived CDR1 and CDR2 are MNHEY and SVGAGI. With 4 bases removed from V and 4 bases from J, the gap between germline ends came to 17 bases. The CDR3 DNA reads as TGTGCCAGCAGTTTCGGGCAGGAGGGTCCGTACGAGCAGTACTTC. This sequence encodes CASSFGQEGPYEQYF.

The chain carries TRBV30 and TRBJ2-3; the match to TRBD2 covers 12 bases. In germline, CDR1 is GTSNPN, CDR2 SVGIG (reference sequence). V trimming: 4 bases; J trimming: 5 bases; junction bases outside the gene matches: 4. CDR3 length: 14 amino acids. Here the CDR3 DNA reads TGTGCCTGGACCCTAGCGGGGGGGCGAGATACGCAGTATTTT. Its protein is CAWTLAGGRDTQYF.

This clonotype was recorded many times. The chain couples TRBV7-2 to TRBJ2-7, with TRBD2 identical over 7 bases. The CDR3 has 16 amino acids. V was clipped by 4 bases and J by 3 bases; unmatched bases: 12. The V gene's germline CDR1 is SGHTA and CDR2 FQGNSA. The CDR3 DNA is TGTGCCAGCAGCTCTCTGGGATGGGGGAGGGACTACGAGCAGTACTTC. Its protein is CASSSLGWGRDYEQYF.

This chain joins TRBV11-2 and TRBJ1-2; the D gene is possibly TRBD1 (5 bases). Germline lookup yields CDR1 SGHAT and CDR2 FQNNGV. The CDR3 totals 14 residues. Trimming shortened V by 1 base and J by 3 bases, and 9 bases separated the two germline ends. CDR3 sequence (DNA): TGTGCCAGCAGCTTAGTGGGGACTGACTATGGCTACACCTTC. Translating it yields CASSLVGTDYGYTF.

This clonotype was counted once. The chain couples TRBV7-2 to TRBJ2-7; D ambiguous. V was trimmed by 5 bases and J by 2 bases, leaving 10 bases between them. Germline V gene sequence: CDR1 SGHTA, CDR2 FQGNSA. This CDR3 is 13 amino acids long. CDR3 sequence: CASSREKTYEQYF. As DNA, the CDR3 is TGTGCCAGCAGCCGTGAAAAAACCTACGAGCAGTACTTC.